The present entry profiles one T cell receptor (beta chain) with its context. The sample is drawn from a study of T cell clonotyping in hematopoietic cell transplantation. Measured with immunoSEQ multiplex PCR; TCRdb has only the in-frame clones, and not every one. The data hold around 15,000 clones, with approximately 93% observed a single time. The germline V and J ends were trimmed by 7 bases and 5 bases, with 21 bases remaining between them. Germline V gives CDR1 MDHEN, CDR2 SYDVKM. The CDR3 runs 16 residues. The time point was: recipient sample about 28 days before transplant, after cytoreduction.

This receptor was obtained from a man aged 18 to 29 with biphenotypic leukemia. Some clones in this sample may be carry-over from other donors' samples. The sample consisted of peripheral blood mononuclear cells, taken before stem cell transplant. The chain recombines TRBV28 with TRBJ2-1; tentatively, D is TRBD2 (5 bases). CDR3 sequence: CASTKNIGVSDNEQFF. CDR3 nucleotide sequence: TGTGCCAGCACCAAAAATATCGGGGTATCCGACAATGAGCAGTTCTTC.